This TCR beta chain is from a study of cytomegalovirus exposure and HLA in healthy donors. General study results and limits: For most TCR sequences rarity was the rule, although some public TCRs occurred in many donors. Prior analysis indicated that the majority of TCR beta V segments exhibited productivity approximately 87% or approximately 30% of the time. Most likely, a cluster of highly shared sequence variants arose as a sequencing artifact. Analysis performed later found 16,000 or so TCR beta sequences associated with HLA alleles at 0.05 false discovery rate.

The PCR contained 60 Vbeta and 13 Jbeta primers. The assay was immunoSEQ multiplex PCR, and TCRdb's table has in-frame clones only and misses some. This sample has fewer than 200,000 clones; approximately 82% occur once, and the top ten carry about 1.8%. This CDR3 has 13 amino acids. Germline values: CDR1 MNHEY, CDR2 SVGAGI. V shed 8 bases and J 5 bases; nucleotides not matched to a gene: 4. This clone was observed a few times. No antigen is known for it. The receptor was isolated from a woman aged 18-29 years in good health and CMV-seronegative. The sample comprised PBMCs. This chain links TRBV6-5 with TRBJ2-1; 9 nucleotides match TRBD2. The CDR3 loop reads CASGRLADNEQFF. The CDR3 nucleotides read TGTGCCAGCGGCCGACTAGCGGACAATGAGCAGTTCTTC.